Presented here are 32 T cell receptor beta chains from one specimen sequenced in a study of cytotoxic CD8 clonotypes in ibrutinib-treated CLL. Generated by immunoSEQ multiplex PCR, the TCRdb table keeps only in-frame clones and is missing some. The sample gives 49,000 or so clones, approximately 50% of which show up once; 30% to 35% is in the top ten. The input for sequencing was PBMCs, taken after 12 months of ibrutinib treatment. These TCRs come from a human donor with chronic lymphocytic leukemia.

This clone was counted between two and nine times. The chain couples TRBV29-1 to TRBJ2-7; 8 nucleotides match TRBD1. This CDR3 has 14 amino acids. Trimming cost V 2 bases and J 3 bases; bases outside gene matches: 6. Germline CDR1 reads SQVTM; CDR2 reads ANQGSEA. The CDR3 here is CSVETGTGVYEQYF. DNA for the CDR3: TGCAGCGTTGAAACCGGGACAGGCGTCTACGAGCAGTACTTC.

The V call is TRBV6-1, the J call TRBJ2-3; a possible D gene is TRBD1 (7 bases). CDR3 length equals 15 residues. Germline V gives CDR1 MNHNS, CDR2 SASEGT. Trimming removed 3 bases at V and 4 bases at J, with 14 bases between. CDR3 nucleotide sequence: TGTGCCAGCAGTGAGGAGGGGGCGCGGGCAGATACGCAGTATTTT. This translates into CASSEEGARADTQYF.

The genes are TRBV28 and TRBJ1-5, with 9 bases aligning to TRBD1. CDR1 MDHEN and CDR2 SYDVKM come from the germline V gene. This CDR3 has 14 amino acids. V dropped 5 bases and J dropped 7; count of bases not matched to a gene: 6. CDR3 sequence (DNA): TGTGCCAGCAGTCTCCGACAGGGGGGACAGCCCCAGCATTTT. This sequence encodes CASSLRQGGQPQHF.

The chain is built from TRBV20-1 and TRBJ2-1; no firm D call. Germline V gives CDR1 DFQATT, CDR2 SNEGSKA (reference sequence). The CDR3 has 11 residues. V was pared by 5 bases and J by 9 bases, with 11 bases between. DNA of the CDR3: TGCAGTGCTCCCACTTCGTTTGAGCAGTTCTTC. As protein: CSAPTSFEQFF.

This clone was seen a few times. Here the CDR3 DNA reads TGTGCCACCAGCAGGGGACAGCCAGATCAGCCCCAGCATTTT. It translates to CATSRGQPDQPQHF. The chain combines TRBV15 with TRBJ1-5; 7 bases match TRBD1. The CDR3 length is 14 residues. V was clipped by 3 bases and J by 5 bases; unmatched bases: 4. The germline gives CDR1 LNHNV, CDR2 YYDKDF (reference sequence).

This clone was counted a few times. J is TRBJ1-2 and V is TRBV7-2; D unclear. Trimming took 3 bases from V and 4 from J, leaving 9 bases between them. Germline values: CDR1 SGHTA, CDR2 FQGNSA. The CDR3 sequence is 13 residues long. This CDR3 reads CASSLWSSYGYTF. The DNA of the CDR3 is TGTGCCAGCAGCTTGTGGTCATCCTATGGCTACACCTTC.

The CDR3 DNA reads TGTGCCAGCAGCTCCCTGGGGCGGGGCTCCTACAATGAGCAGTTCTTC. It specifies CASSSLGRGSYNEQFF. The chain links TRBV5-6 to TRBJ2-1; D may be TRBD2 (6 bases). The germline V gene encodes CDR1 SGHDT and CDR2 YYEEEE. Trimming pared 3 bases from V and 0 bases from J, leaving 13 bases between. The CDR3 totals 16 residues.

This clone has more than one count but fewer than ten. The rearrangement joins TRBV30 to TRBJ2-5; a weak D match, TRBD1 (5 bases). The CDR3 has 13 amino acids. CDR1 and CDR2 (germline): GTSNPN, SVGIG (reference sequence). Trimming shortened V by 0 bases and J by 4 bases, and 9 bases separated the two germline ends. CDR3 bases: TGTGCCTGGAGTGTAGGGGCTGGAGAGACCCAGTACTTC. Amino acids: CAWSVGAGETQYF.

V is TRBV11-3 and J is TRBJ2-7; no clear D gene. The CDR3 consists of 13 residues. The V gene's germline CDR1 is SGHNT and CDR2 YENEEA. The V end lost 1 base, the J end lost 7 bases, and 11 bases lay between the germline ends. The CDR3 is CASSLVPTGEQYF. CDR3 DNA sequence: TGTGCCAGCAGCTTAGTCCCGACTGGGGAGCAGTACTTC. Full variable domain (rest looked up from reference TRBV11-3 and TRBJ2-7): EAGVVQSPRYKIIEKKQPVAFWCNPISGHNTLYWYLQNLGQGPELLIRYENEEAVDDSQLPKDRFSAERLKGVDSTLKIQPAELGDSAVYLCASSLVPTGEQYFGPGTRLTVT.

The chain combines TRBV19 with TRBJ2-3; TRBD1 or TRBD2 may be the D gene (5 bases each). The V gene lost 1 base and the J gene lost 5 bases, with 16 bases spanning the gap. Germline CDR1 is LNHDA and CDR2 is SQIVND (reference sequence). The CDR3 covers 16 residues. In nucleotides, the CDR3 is TGTGCCAGTAGTATAGGGGACCCTGTTGTAAGAGATACGCAGTATTTT. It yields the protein CASSIGDPVVRDTQYF.

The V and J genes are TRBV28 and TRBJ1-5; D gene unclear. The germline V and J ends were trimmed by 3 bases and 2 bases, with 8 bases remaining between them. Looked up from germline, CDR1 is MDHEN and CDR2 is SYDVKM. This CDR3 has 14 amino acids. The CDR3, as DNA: TGTGCCAGCAGTTTGTCAGGACGCAATCAGCCCCAGCATTTT. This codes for CASSLSGRNQPQHF.

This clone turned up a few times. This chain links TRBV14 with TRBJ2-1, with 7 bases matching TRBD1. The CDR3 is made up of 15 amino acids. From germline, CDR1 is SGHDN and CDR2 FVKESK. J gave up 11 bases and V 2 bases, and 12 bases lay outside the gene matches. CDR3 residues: CASSQTGQHAIKQFF. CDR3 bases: TGTGCCAGCAGCCAAACGGGACAGCATGCAATCAAGCAGTTCTTC.

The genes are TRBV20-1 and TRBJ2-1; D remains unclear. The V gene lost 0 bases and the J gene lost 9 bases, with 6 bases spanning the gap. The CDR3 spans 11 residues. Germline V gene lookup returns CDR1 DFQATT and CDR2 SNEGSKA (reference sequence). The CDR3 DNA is TGCAGTGCTAGAGAGACGAGTGAGCAGTTCTTC. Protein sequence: CSARETSEQFF.

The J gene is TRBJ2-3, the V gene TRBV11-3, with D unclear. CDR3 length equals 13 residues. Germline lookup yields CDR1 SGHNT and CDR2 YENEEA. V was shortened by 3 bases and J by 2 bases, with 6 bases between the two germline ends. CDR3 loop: CASSFTHTDTQYF. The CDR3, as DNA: TGTGCCAGCAGCTTTACACACACAGATACGCAGTATTTT.

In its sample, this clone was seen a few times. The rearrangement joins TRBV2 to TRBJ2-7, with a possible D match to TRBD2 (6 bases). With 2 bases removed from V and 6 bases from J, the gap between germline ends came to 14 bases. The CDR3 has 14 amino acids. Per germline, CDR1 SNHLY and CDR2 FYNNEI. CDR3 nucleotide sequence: TGTGCCAGCAGTGAAACCGGGAGACTGGGCGAGCAGTACTTC. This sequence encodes CASSETGRLGEQYF.

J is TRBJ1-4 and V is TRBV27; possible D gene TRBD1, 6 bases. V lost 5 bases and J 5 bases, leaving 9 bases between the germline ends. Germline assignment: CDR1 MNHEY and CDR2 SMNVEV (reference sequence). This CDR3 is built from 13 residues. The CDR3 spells CASSRTGNEKLFF. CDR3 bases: TGTGCCAGCAGTAGAACAGGGAATGAAAAACTGTTTTTT. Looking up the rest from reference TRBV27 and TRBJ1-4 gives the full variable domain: EAQVTQNPRYLITVTGKKLTVTCSQNMNHEYMSWYRQDPGLGLRQIYYSMNVEVTDKGDVPEGYKVSRKEKRNFPLILESPSPNQTSLYFCASSRTGNEKLFFGSGTQLSVL.

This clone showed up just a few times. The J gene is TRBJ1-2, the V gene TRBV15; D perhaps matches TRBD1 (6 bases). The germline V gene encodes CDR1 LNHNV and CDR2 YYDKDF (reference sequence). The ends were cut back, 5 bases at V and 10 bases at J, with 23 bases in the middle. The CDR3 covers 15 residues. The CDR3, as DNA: TGTGCCACCAGCGGCAGTGACAGGAACCAGCGGTTCTACACCTTC. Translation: CATSGSDRNQRFYTF. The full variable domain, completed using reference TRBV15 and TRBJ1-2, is DAMVIQNPRYQVTQFGKPVTLSCSQTLNHNVMYWYQQKSSQAPKLLFHYYDKDFNNEADTPDNFQSRRPNTSFCFLDIRSPGLGDTAMYLCATSGSDRNQRFYTFGSGTRLTVV.

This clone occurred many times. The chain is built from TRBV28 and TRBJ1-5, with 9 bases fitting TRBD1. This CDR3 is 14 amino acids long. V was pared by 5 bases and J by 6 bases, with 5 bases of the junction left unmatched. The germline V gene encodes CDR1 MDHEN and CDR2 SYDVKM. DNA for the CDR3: TGTGCCAGCAGTCCAAGGACAGGGGCTCAGCCCCAGCATTTT. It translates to CASSPRTGAQPQHF.

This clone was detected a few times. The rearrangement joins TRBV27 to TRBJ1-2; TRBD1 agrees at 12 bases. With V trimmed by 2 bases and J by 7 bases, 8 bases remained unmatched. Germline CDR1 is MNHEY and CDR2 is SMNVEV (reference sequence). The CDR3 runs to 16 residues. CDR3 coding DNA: TGTGCCAGCAGTTTAACCAGGGGACAGGGGGCGCGTGGCTACACCTTC. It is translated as CASSLTRGQGARGYTF.

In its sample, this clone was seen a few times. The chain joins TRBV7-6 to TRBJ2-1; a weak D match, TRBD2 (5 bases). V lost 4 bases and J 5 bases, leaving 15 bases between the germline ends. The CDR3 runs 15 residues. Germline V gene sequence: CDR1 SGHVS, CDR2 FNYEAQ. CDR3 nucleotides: TGTGCCAGCAGCTCCCTAGCACTATCCAACAATGAGCAGTTCTTC. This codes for CASSSLALSNNEQFF.

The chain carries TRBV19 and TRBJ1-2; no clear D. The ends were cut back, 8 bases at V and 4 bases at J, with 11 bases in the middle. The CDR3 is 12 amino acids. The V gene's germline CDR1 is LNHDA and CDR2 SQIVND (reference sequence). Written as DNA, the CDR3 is TGTGCCAGTCGTGAGCCGGGCTATGGCTACACCTTC. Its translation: CASREPGYGYTF.

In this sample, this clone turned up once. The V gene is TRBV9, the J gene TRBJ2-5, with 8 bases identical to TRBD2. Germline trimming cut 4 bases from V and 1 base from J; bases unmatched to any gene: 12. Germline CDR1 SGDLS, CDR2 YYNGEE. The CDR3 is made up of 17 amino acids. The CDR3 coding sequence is TGTGCCAGCAGCCTCACGGGGCTAGCGGGCCCCCAAGAGACCCAGTACTTC. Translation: CASSLTGLAGPQETQYF.

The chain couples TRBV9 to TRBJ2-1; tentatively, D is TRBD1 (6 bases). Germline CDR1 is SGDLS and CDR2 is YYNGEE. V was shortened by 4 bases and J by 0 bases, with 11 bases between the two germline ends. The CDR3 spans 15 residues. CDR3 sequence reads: CASSRDTSSYNEQFF. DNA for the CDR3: TGTGCCAGCAGCCGGGACACCAGCTCCTACAATGAGCAGTTCTTC.

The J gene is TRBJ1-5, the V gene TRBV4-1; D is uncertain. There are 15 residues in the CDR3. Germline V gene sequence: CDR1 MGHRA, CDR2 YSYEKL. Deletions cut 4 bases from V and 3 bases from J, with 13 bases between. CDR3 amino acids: CASSRLRGDNQPQHF. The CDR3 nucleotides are TGCGCCAGCAGCCGCCTGCGGGGAGACAATCAGCCCCAGCATTTT.

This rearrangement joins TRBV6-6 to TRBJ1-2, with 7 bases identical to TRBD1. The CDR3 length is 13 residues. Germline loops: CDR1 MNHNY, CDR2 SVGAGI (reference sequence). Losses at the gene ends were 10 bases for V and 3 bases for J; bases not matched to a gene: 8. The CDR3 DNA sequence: TGTGCCACCAAGACAGGGCGAGACTATGGCTACACCTTC. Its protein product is CATKTGRDYGYTF.

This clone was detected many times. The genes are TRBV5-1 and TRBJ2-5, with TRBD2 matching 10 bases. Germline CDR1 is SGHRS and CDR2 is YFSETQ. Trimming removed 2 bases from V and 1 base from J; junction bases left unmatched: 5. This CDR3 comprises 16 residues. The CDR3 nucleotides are TGCGCCAGCAGCTTAACTAGCGGGATGGTCCAAGAGACCCAGTACTTC. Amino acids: CASSLTSGMVQETQYF.

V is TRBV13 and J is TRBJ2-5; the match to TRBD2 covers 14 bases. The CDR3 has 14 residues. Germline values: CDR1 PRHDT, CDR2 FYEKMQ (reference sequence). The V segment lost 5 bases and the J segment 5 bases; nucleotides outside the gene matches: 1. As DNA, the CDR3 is TGTGCCAGCAGCGGGACTAGCGGGAGTGAGACCCAGTACTTC. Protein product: CASSGTSGSETQYF.

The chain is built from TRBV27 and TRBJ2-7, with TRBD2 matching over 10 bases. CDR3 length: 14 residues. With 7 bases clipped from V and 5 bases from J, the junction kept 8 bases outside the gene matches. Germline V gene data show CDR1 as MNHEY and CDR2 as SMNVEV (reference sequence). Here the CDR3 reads CASKPSTSGNEQYF. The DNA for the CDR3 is TGTGCCAGCAAACCCTCAACTAGCGGGAACGAGCAGTACTTC.

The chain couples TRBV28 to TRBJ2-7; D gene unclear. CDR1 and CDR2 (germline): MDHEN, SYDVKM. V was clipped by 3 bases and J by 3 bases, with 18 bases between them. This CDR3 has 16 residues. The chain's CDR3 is CASSFASVKGNYEQYF. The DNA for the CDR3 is TGTGCCAGCAGTTTCGCGTCGGTTAAAGGAAACTACGAGCAGTACTTC.

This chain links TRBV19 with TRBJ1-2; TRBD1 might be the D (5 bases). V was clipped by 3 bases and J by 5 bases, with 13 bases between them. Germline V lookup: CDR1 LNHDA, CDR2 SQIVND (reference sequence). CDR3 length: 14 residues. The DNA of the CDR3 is TGTGCCAGTAGTATGGACTCTCGGGGGTATGGCTACACCTTC. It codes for CASSMDSRGYGYTF.

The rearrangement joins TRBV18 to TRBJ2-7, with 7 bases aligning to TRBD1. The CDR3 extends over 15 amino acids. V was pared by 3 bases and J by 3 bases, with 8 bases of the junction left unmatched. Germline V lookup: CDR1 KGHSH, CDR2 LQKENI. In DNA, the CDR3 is TGTGCCAGCTCACCCCGACAGGGAGCCAACTACGAGCAGTACTTC. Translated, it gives CASSPRQGANYEQYF.

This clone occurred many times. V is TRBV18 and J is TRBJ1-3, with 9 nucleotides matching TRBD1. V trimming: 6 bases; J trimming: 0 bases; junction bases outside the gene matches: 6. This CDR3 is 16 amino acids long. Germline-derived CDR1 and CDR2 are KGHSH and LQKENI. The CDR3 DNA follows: TGTGCCAGCTCGTTTGGACAGGGGAGCTCTGGAAACACCATATATTTT. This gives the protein CASSFGQGSSGNTIYF.